This record covers a single T cell receptor (beta chain). The data derive from a study of technical replicates of blood from a few donors. Method: immunoSEQ multiplex PCR; TCRdb's copy keeps in-frame clones and lacks some. The repertoire holds 50,000 to 80,000 clones, with 70% to 90% as singletons. Per germline, CDR1 SGDLS and CDR2 YYNGEE. Germline trimming cut 4 bases from V and 6 bases from J; bases unmatched to any gene: 7. The CDR3 loop spans 14 amino acids. Sequences were obtained from PBMCs. The clonotype was recovered from a human donor in good health. Some clones in this sample may be carry-over from other donors' samples. The chain combines TRBV9 with TRBJ2-3, with 8 bases lining up with TRBD1. The CDR3 protein is CASSPRTGSDTQYF. CDR3 DNA: TGTGCCAGCAGCCCTCGGACAGGGTCGGATACGCAGTATTTT.